One and the same sample provided the 16 T cell receptor beta chains below, sequenced in a study of T cells in localized non-small cell lung cancer. Profiling relied on immunoSEQ multiplex PCR, and the TCRdb table lists in-frame clones only, not all of them. The sample gives some 52,000 clones, roughly 85% of which show up once; about 20% is in the top ten. Material: peripheral blood, obtained before any cancer treatment. The receptors here all came from a male donor aged 60 or over with stage III squamous cell lung carcinoma.

The chain links TRBV7-9 to TRBJ2-2; 7 positions agree with TRBD1. The V gene end was trimmed by 1 base and the J gene end by 1 base; junction bases not matched to a gene: 3. The CDR3 is 16 residues long. Per the germline V gene, CDR1 is SEHNR and CDR2 is FQNEAQ (reference sequence). Here the CDR3 DNA reads TGTGCCAGCAGCTTAGACGGGACAGTGAACACCGGGGAGCTGTTTTTT. Protein: CASSLDGTVNTGELFF.

CDR3 coding DNA: TGTGCCAGCAGCTTAGCGCTTCCCGGGTCCCCTGTAGCCCAGCATTTT. This codes for CASSLALPGSPVAQHF. The chain joins TRBV7-2 to TRBJ1-5, with unresolved D. Germline values: CDR1 SGHTA, CDR2 FQGNSA. The CDR3 loop spans 16 amino acids. Trimming left V 0 bases short and J 11 bases short, with 20 bases between.

This clone appeared a few times. The chain has TRBV23-1 and TRBJ1-5; a weak D match, TRBD1 (5 bases). TRBV23-1 is filed as an ORF, its function uncertain. V dropped 4 bases and J dropped 7 bases, with 14 bases sitting between them. This CDR3 has 14 residues. For the CDR3, the DNA is TGCGCCAGCAGTCGGGGGTTGGATGGACAGCCCCAGCATTTT. Translated: CASSRGLDGQPQHF.

This chain links TRBV9 with TRBJ2-3; the D gene could be TRBD1 or TRBD2 (5 bases each). The CDR3 covers 18 residues. V lost 0 bases, J lost 1 base, and 18 bases lay in between. Germline CDR1 SGDLS, CDR2 YYNGEE. The CDR3 region has the DNA TGTGCCAGCAGCGTAGGGGGAGACCGGGACCGTCGCACAGATACGCAGTATTTT. Amino acid sequence: CASSVGGDRDRRTDTQYF.

The chain joins TRBV15 to TRBJ1-4, with D tentatively TRBD1 (5 bases). The CDR3 consists of 16 residues. Per the germline V gene, CDR1 is LNHNV and CDR2 is YYDKDF (reference sequence). Between the trimmed V and J ends, which lost 0 bases and 2 bases, there was a span of 10 bases. Written as DNA, the CDR3 is TGTGCCACCAGCAGAGAAACAGGAGCGACTAATGAAAAACTGTTTTTT. It specifies CATSRETGATNEKLFF.

The rearrangement joins TRBV28 to TRBJ2-5; D possibly corresponds to TRBD2 (6 bases). The CDR3 is 13 amino acids. Germline assignment: CDR1 MDHEN and CDR2 SYDVKM. The V gene lost 2 bases and the J gene lost 3 bases, with 7 bases spanning the gap. CDR3 DNA: TGTGCCAGCAGTTTAGGAGGGGAAGAGACCCAGTACTTC. Its protein product is CASSLGGEETQYF.

The V call is TRBV7-9, the J call TRBJ1-1; 7 bases fit TRBD1. The CDR3 contains 14 residues. The V gene end was trimmed by 2 bases and the J gene end by 4 bases; junction bases not matched to a gene: 4. The V gene's germline CDR1 is SEHNR and CDR2 FQNEAQ (reference sequence). This chain's CDR3 is CASSLTTGTTEAFF. The CDR3 coding sequence is TGTGCCAGCAGCTTAACGACAGGGACCACTGAAGCTTTCTTT.

This rearrangement joins TRBV5-1 to TRBJ2-5; no definite D call. Trimming cost V 3 bases and J 0 bases, with 9 bases left between them. This CDR3 is 14 amino acids long. Germline V gives CDR1 SGHRS, CDR2 YFSETQ. The CDR3 nucleotides are TGCGCCAGCAGCTCTGGACGGGACCAAGAGACCCAGTACTTC. Protein sequence: CASSSGRDQETQYF.

The V and J genes are TRBV5-4 and TRBJ1-1, with a tentative D call TRBD1 (6 bases). The germline V and J ends were trimmed by 4 bases and 4 bases, with 14 bases remaining between them. Germline CDR1 and CDR2: SGHNT and YYREEE (reference sequence). The CDR3 is 14 amino acids. The CDR3, as DNA: TGTGCCAGCAGCACCACACAGGGTACCACTGAAGCTTTCTTT. This encodes CASSTTQGTTEAFF.

This clone appeared a single time. V usage is TRBV5-1 and J usage is TRBJ1-2, with 10 bases identical to TRBD1. Germline V gene lookup returns CDR1 SGHRS and CDR2 YFSETQ. The V segment lost 2 bases and the J segment 6 bases; nucleotides outside the gene matches: 4. This CDR3 is 14 amino acids long. The chain's CDR3 is CASSFSTGGNGYTF. CDR3 coding DNA: TGCGCCAGCAGCTTTTCGACAGGGGGCAATGGCTACACCTTC. The variable domain in full, completed from reference TRBV5-1 and TRBJ1-2, reads KAGVTQTPRYLIKTRGQQVTLSCSPISGHRSVSWYQQTPGQGLQFLFEYFSETQRNKGNFPGRFSGRQFSNSRSEMNVSTLELGDSALYLCASSFSTGGNGYTFGSGTRLTVV.

This chain links TRBV18 with TRBJ2-1; D perhaps matches TRBD2 (6 bases). The CDR3 totals 16 residues. The V gene lost 0 bases and the J gene lost 0 bases, with 9 bases spanning the gap. The germline V gene encodes CDR1 KGHSH and CDR2 LQKENI. CDR3 residues: CASSPPPGSSYNEQFF. The CDR3, as DNA: TGTGCCAGCTCACCACCGCCCGGGAGCTCCTACAATGAGCAGTTCTTC.

V and J are TRBV18 and TRBJ2-2, with TRBD1 matching 11 bases. This CDR3 has 17 residues. V dropped 2 bases and J dropped 3; count of bases not matched to a gene: 5. Germline CDR1 is KGHSH and CDR2 is LQKENI. The CDR3 nucleotides are TGTGCCAGCTCACCAGTGGACAGGGGGCGCGACACCGGGGAGCTGTTTTTT. It yields the protein CASSPVDRGRDTGELFF.

This clone was observed once. The gene calls are TRBV21-1 and TRBJ2-5; the D call in the table, TRBD1, was not verified against the DNA. TRBV21-1 is reported as a pseudogene. This CDR3 contains 23 residues. CDR3 sequence (DNA): TGTGCCAGCAGCACAAGTTGGGACAGGGCTTTAACCCAGCCCAAGATACGGTCGTTGACCCAGTACTTC. The encoded protein is CASSTSWDRALTQPKIRSLTQYF.

This sequence joins TRBV30 and TRBJ1-2, with D tentatively TRBD1 (6 bases). V was pared by 3 bases and J by 4 bases, with 15 bases between. Germline CDR1 GTSNPN, CDR2 SVGIG (reference sequence). CDR3 size: 14 residues. CDR3 in DNA: TGTGCCTGGAGGGGGATTGGACAGCTCTATGGCTACACCTTC. Translated, it gives CAWRGIGQLYGYTF.

The chain uses TRBV7-8 and TRBJ1-1; D is perhaps TRBD1 (5 bases). The CDR3 has 16 residues. Germline V gene sequence: CDR1 SGHVS, CDR2 FQNEAQ. The V end was cut by 5 bases, the J end by 5 bases, with 21 bases between. CDR3 protein: CASSGIRVQRGTEAFF. The DNA of the CDR3 is TGTGCCAGCAGCGGAATCAGGGTACAACGGGGGACTGAAGCTTTCTTT.

This chain links TRBV18 with TRBJ1-2; 11 nucleotides match TRBD1. V shed 3 bases, J shed 0 bases, and the junction held 3 bases outside the gene matches. Germline values: CDR1 KGHSH, CDR2 LQKENI. The CDR3 is 16 residues long. The CDR3, as DNA: TGTGCCAGCTCACCTGGACAGGGGGCTGCTAACTATGGCTACACCTTC. It codes for CASSPGQGAANYGYTF.